Each of the 10 T cell receptor beta chains below was sequenced from the same sample in a study of graft-versus-host responses after intestinal transplantation. Clones were sequenced by immunoSEQ multiplex PCR, and TCRdb holds only the in-frame ones, with some missing. Among about 120,000 clones listed, approximately 90% were seen once. Which antigens these TCRs recognize remains unknown. The sample in question was unstimulated CD4+ T cells sorted from spleen or lymph node cells, obtained before intestinal transplant. The receptors come from a human donor who received an intestinal transplant.

This chain links TRBV7-9 with TRBJ2-5; TRBD1 matches at 9 bases. The CDR3 contains 16 residues. Germline CDR1 and CDR2: SEHNR and FQNEAQ (reference sequence). V gave up 5 bases and J gave up 2 bases; unmatched junction bases: 9. The CDR3 loop is CASSTGTGSTQETQYF. For the CDR3, the DNA is TGTGCCAGCAGCACTGGGACAGGGAGTACGCAAGAGACCCAGTACTTC.

The rearrangement links TRBV10-2 to TRBJ2-3; TRBD2 might be the D (6 bases). The CDR3 totals 15 residues. The germline gives CDR1 WSHSY, CDR2 SAAADI. The V end was cut by 2 bases, the J end by 4 bases, with 13 bases between. As DNA, the CDR3 is TGCGCCAGCAGTGAGATCGGGAGAGGTTCAGATACGCAGTATTTT. It is translated as CASSEIGRGSDTQYF.

The chain joins TRBV30 to TRBJ2-6, with a tentative D call TRBD2 (5 bases). V lost 2 bases and J lost 0, with 8 bases in between. The CDR3 consists of 15 residues. Germline V gene data show CDR1 as GTSNPN and CDR2 as SVGIG (reference sequence). DNA for the CDR3: TGTGCCTGGAGTCCGGGATTCTCTGGGGCCAACGTCCTGACTTTC. Translation: CAWSPGFSGANVLTF.

The table lists this clone with a count of one. The CDR3 sequence: CASTSLAGFYNEQFF. The CDR3 nucleotides are TGTGCCAGTACCTCTCTAGCGGGGTTCTACAATGAGCAGTTCTTC. This chain connects TRBV19 to TRBJ2-1; 9 nucleotides agree with TRBD2. The CDR3 spans 15 residues. The J segment lost 3 bases and the V segment lost 7 bases, leaving 7 bases of the junction unmatched. Germline CDR1 reads LNHDA; CDR2 reads SQIVND (reference sequence). Combining the CDR3 with reference TRBV19 and TRBJ2-1 gives the whole variable domain DGGITQSPKYLFRKEGQNVTLSCEQNLNHDAMYWYRQDPGQGLRLIYYSQIVNDFQKGDIAEGYSVSREKKESFPLTVTSAQKNPTAFYLCASTSLAGFYNEQFFGPGTRLTVL.

This sequence joins TRBV11-2 and TRBJ1-2; tentative D call: TRBD1 (6 bases). Trimming removed 0 bases from V and 4 bases from J, with 9 bases in between. The germline V gene has CDR1 SGHAT and CDR2 FQNNGV. The CDR3 runs 14 residues. CDR3 loop: CASSLEAGVYGYTF. Here the CDR3 DNA reads TGTGCCAGCAGCTTAGAGGCAGGGGTCTATGGCTACACCTTC.

The CDR3 bases are TGCGCCAGCAGCCACACCGGAGCGGGGACCAGCTCCTACGAGCAGTACTTC. Its protein product is CASSHTGAGTSSYEQYF. This rearrangement joins TRBV4-3 to TRBJ2-7; the match to TRBD2 covers 7 bases. V lost 3 bases to trimming and J lost 0 bases; unmatched junction nucleotides: 11. The CDR3 is 17 residues long. Germline-derived CDR1 and CDR2 are LGHNA and YSLEER.

This sequence joins TRBV7-2 and TRBJ1-2; no definite D call. In germline, CDR1 is SGHTA, CDR2 FQGNSA. CDR3 length: 14 residues. The V and J ends lost 5 bases and 0 bases respectively, with 10 bases between them. The CDR3 DNA reads as TGTGCCAGCAGCCAGACAATGTCTAACTATGGCTACACCTTC. It specifies CASSQTMSNYGYTF.

This sequence joins TRBV28 and TRBJ1-5; 7 positions agree with TRBD1. Germline V lookup: CDR1 MDHEN, CDR2 SYDVKM. The V and J ends lost 1 base and 4 bases, in that order; junction bases with no gene match: 19. The CDR3 spans 20 residues. The CDR3: CASSLYYPRAGGIQNQPQHF. The DNA for the CDR3 is TGTGCCAGCAGTTTATACTACCCCCGGGCAGGGGGTATACAGAATCAGCCCCAGCATTTT.

V and J are TRBV6-5 and TRBJ2-7, with 8 bases aligning to TRBD1. CDR3 length: 11 residues. Unmatched junction bases numbered 1, after V lost 8 bases and J lost 4 bases. The germline CDR1 and CDR2 sequences are MNHEY and SVGAGI. CDR3 bases: TGTGCCAGCCACAGGGGGTACGAGCAGTACTTC. As protein: CASHRGYEQYF.

The chain recombines TRBV11-2 with TRBJ2-5, with TRBD2 matching over 10 bases. The CDR3 length is 15 residues. The ends lost 6 bases at V and 4 bases at J; junction bases unmatched: 8. In germline, CDR1 is SGHAT, CDR2 FQNNGV. CDR3 region: CASSTILAGAETQYF. The CDR3 DNA reads as TGTGCCAGCAGTACTATCCTAGCGGGGGCAGAGACCCAGTACTTC.